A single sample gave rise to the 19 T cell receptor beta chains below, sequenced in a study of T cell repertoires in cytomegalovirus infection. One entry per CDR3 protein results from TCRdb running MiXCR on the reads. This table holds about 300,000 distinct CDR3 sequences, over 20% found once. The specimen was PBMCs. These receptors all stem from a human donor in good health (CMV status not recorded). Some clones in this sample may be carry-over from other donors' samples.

For the CDR3, the DNA is TGCAGTGCTAGTGTCTCGTCCGGGCCAGATACGCAGTATTTT. Amino acid sequence: CSASVSSGPDTQYF. The V call is TRBV20-1, the J call TRBJ2-3; D not resolved. The CDR3 runs to 14 residues. V was pared by 3 bases and J by 4 bases, with 14 bases between. CDR1 is DFQATT, CDR2 SNEGSKA, per germline (reference sequence).

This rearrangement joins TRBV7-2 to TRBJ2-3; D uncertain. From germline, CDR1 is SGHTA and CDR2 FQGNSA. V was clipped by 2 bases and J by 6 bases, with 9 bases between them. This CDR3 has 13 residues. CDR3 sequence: CASSLPGVDTQYF. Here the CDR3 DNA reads TGTGCCAGCAGCTTACCTGGGGTGGATACGCAGTATTTT.

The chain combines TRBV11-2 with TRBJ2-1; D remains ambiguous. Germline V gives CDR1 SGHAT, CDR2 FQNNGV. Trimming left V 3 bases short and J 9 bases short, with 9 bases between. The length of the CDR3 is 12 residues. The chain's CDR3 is CASSFPRFEQFF. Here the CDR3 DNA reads TGTGCCAGCAGCTTCCCGAGGTTTGAGCAGTTCTTC.

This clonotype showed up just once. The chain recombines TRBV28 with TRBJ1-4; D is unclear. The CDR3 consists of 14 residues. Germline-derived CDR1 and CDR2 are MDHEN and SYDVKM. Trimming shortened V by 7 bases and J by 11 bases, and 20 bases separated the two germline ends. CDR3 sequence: CASTSSRASEKLFF. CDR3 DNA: TGTGCCAGCACGTCATCGAGAGCCTCCGAGAAACTGTTTTTT.

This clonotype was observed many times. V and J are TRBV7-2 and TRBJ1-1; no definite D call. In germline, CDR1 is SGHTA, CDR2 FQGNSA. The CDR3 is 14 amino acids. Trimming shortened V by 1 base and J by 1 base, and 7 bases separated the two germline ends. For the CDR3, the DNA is TGTGCCAGCAGCTTAGAATCGGGGAACACTGAAGCTTTCTTT. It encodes CASSLESGNTEAFF.

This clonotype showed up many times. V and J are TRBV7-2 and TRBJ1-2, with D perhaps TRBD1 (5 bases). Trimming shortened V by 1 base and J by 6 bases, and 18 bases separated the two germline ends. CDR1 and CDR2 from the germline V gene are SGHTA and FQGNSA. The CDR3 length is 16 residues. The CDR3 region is CASSLGAGREADGYTF. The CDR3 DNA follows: TGTGCCAGCAGCTTAGGAGCGGGCAGGGAGGCGGATGGCTACACCTTC.

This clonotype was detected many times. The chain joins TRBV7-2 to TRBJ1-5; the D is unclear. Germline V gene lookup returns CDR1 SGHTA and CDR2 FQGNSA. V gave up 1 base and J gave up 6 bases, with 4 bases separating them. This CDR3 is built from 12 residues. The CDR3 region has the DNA TGTGCCAGCAGCTTAGGGGGTCAGCCCCAGCATTTT. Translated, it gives CASSLGGQPQHF.

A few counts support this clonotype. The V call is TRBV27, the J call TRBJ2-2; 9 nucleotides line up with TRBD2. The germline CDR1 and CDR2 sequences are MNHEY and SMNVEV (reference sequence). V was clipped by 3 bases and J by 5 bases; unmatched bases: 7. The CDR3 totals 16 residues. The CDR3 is CASSFLSGGRTGELFF. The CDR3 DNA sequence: TGTGCCAGCAGTTTCCTTAGCGGGGGACGGACCGGGGAGCTGTTTTTT.

The DNA of the CDR3 is TGTGCCAGCAGTTATGAGGCGGACACTGAAGCTTTCTTT. Amino acids: CASSYEADTEAFF. The chain carries TRBV6-2 or TRBV6-3 and TRBJ1-1; D is undetermined. The germline CDR1 and CDR2 sequences are MNHEY and SVGEGT. Trimming shortened V by 3 bases and J by 3 bases, and 8 bases separated the two germline ends. The CDR3 spans 13 residues.

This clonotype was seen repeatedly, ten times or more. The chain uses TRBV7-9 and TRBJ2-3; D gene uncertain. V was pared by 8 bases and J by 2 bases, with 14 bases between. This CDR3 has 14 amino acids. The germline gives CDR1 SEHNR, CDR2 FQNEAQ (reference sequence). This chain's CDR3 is CASSGSGSTDTQYF. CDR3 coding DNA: TGTGCCAGCTCCGGCAGTGGTTCCACAGATACGCAGTATTTT. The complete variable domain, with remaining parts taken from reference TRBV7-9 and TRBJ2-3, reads DTGVSQNPRHKITKRGQNVTFRCDPISEHNRLYWYRQTLGQGPEFLTYFQNEAQLEKSRLLSDRFSAERPKGSFSTLEIQRTEQGDSAMYLCASSGSGSTDTQYFGPGTRLTVL.

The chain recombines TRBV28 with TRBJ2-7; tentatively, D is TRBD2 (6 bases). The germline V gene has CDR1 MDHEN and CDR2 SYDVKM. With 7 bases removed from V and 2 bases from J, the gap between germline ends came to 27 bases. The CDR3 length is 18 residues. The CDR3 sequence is CASTTPVQGLLMAYEQYF. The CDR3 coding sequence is TGTGCCAGCACCACCCCGGTCCAGGGACTCCTCATGGCCTACGAGCAGTACTTC.

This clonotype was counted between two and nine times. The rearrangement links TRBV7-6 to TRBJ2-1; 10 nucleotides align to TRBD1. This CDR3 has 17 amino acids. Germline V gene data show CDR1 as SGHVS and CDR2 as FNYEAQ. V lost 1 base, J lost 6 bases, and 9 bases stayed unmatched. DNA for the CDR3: TGTGCCAGCAGCTTAGTCCGCGGGACAGGGGTCTCCAATGAGCAGTTCTTC. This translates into CASSLVRGTGVSNEQFF. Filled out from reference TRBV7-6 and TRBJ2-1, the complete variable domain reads GAGVSQSPRYKVTKRGQDVALRCDPISGHVSLYWYRQALGQGPEFLTYFNYEAQQDKSGLPNDRFSAERPEGSISTLTIQRTEQRDSAMYRCASSLVRGTGVSNEQFFGPGTRLTVL.

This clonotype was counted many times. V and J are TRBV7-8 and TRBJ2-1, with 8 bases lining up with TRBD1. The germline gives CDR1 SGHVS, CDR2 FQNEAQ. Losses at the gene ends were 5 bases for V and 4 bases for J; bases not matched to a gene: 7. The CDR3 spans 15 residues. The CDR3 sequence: CASSTRDRRYNEQFF. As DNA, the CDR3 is TGTGCCAGCAGCACCCGGGACAGGAGGTACAATGAGCAGTTCTTC.

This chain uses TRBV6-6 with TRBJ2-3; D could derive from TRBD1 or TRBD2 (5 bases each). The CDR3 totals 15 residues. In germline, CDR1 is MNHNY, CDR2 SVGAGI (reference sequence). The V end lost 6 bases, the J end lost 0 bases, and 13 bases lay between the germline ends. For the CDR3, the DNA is TGTGCCAGCAGAATTCCGGGACGAAGCACAGATACGCAGTATTTT. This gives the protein CASRIPGRSTDTQYF.

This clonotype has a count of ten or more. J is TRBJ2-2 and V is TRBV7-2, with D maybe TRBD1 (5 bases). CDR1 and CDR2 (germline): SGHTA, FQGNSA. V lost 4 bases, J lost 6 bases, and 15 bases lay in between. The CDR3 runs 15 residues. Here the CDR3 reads CASSYWTLVPGELFF. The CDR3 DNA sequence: TGTGCCAGCAGCTATTGGACATTGGTACCCGGGGAGCTGTTTTTT.

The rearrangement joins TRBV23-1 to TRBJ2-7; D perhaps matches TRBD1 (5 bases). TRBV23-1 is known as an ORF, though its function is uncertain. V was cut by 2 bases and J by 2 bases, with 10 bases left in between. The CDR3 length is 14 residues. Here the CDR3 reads CASSQAGLAYEQYF. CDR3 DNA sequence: TGCGCCAGCAGTCAAGCAGGGTTGGCCTACGAGCAGTACTTC.

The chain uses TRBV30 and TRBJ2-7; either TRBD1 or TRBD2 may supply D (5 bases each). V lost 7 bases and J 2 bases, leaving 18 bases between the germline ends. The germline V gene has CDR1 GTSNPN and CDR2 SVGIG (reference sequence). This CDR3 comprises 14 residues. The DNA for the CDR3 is TGTGCCTTCATCCACAGTGGGGGAACCTACGAGCAGTACTTC. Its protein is CAFIHSGGTYEQYF.

The DNA of the CDR3 is TGTGCCAGCAGCCCCCTCGGGACAGGGGCTCCGTACAATGAGCAGTTCTTC. Protein sequence: CASSPLGTGAPYNEQFF. The chain has TRBV11-2 and TRBJ2-1, with TRBD1 matching over 10 bases. The ends lost 5 bases at V and 4 bases at J; junction bases unmatched: 11. CDR1 and CDR2 from the germline V gene are SGHAT and FQNNGV. The CDR3 totals 17 residues.

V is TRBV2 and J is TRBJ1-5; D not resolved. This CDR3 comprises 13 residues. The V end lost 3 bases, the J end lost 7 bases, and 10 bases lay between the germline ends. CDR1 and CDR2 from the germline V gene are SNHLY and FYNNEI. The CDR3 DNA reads TGTGCCAGCAGTGATTGGGGAGGGCAGCCCCAGCATTTT. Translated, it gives CASSDWGGQPQHF.